This TCR beta chain was identified during a study of CD8 T cells in ankylosing spondylitis. Study-wide results and limits: Significant enrichment of disease-linked clones was reportedly seen in matched ankylosing spondylitis synovial fluid. A TCR beta motif made of fewer than ten highly homologous variants seemed typical of ankylosing spondylitis blood.

Concerning this clonotype itself: Its specificity is unknown.

The TCR beta libraries were generated through quantitative 5'-RACE incorporating molecular barcodes. MiXCR was run by TCRdb on the 5' RACE reads, yielding one entry per CDR3 protein. The repertoire consists of about 360,000 distinct CDR3 sequences, with about 20% occurring once and the leading ten covering about an eighth. The CDR3 is made up of 14 amino acids. The J segment lost 5 bases and the V segment lost 3 bases, leaving 2 bases of the junction unmatched. The chain has TRBV12-3 or TRBV12-4 and TRBJ2-1, with TRBD2 matching over 9 bases. The TCR was taken from a male donor with ankylosing spondylitis or in good health (not recorded which). The material sequenced was blood, either unsorted or a sorted T cell fraction (not recorded which). The CDR3 coding sequence is TGTGCCAGCAGTTTTGGACTAGCGCACAATGAGCAGTTCTTC. This encodes CASSFGLAHNEQFF.